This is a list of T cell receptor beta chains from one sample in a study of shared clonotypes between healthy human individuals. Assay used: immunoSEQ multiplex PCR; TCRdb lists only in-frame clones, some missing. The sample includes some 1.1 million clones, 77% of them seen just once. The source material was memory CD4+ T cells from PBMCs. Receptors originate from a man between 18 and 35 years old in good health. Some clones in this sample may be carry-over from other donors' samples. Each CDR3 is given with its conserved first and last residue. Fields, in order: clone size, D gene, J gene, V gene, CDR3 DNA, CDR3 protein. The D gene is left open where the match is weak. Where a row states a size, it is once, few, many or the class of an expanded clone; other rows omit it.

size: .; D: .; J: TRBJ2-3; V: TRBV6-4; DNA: TGTGCCAGCAGTGAACGTAGCGGCAGCACAGATACGCAGTATTTT; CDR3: CASSERSGSTDTQYF
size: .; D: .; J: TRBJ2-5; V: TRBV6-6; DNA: TGTGCCAGCAGCTCGACAGGCAGGACCCAGTACTTC; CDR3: CASSSTGRTQYF
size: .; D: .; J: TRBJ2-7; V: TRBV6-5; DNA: TGTGCCAGCAGTTTACAGACCAGGGGCAGGTGGTCCGAGCAGTACTTC; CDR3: CASSLQTRGRWSEQYF
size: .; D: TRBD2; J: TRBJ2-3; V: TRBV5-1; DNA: TGCGCCAGCAGCTCCACAGCGGGAGGGATCGCAGATACGCAGTATTTT; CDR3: CASSSTAGGIADTQYF
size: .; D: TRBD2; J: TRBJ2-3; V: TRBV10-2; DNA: TGCGCCAGCAGTGGGTTTAGCGGGAGAGATACGCAGTATTTT; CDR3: CASSGFSGRDTQYF
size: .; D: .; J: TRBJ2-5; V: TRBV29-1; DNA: TGCAGCGTTGGGAATAGGGGTCGGGAGCAGTACTTC; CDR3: CSVGNRGREQYF
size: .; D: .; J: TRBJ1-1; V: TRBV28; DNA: TGTGCCAGCAGGAGAAGAGCCGGGACATTCACTGAAGCTTTCTTT; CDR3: CASRRRAGTFTEAFF
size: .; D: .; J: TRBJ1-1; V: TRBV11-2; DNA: TGTGCCAGCAGCTTAGCTCTGGGGGGGGTGAACACTGAAGCTTTCTTT; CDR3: CASSLALGGVNTEAFF
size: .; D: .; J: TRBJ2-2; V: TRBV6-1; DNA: TGTGCCAGCGGTATTTCGGGTACCAACACCGGGGAGCTGTTTTTT; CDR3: CASGISGTNTGELFF
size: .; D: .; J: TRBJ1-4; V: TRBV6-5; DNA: TGTGCCAGCAGTCGTGTTGTCACTAATGAAAAACTGTTTTTT; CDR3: CASSRVVTNEKLFF
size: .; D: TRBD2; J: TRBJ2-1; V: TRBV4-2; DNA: TGTGCCAGCAGCCAAGCGGCGGGACTAGCGGGAGACAATGAGCAGTTCTTC; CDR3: CASSQAAGLAGDNEQFF
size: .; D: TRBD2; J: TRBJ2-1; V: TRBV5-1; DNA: TGCGCCAGCAGCCGCGGGGCTAGCGGGCTCTACAATGAGCAGTTCTTC; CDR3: CASSRGASGLYNEQFF
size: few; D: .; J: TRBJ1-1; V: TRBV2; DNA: TGTGCCAGCAGTCCGGGACAATGGGGAACTGAAGCTTTCTTT; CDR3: CASSPGQWGTEAFF
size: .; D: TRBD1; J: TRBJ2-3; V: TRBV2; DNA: TGTGCCAGCCGGGACAGGGGTGGCACAGATACGCAGTATTTT; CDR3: CASRDRGGTDTQYF
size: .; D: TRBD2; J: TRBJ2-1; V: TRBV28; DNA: TGTGCCAGCAGATCCCTCGGGAGGGGGGGGAGCTCCTACAATGAGCAGTTCTTC; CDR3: CASRSLGRGGSSYNEQFF
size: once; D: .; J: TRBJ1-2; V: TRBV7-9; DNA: TGTGCCAGCAGCTTAAATCTTCAGGGCGGATACAGCGGCTACACCTTC; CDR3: CASSLNLQGGYSGYTF
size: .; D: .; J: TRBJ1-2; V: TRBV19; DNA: TGTGCCAGTACCCCAGAGGGGCGTAACTATGGCTACACCTTC; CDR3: CASTPEGRNYGYTF
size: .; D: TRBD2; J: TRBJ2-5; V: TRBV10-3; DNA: TGTGCCATCAGTGAGGCTAGCGGGAAAGAGACCCAGTACTTC; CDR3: CAISEASGKETQYF
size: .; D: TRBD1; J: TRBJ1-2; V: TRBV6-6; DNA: TGTGCCAGCAGTTACACGGGGACAGACTATGGCTACACCTTC; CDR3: CASSYTGTDYGYTF
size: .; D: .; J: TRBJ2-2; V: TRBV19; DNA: TGTGCCAGTAGACAGAACGCGAACACCGGGGAGCTGTTTTTT; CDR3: CASRQNANTGELFF
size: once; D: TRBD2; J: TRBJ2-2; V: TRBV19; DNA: TGTGCCAGTACCGGGGGGAGGGACGCGAACACCGGGGAGCTGTTTTTT; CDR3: CASTGGRDANTGELFF
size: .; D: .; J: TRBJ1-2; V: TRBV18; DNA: TGTGCCAGCACCGACAGGAGCCGAACTAACTATGGCTACACCTTC; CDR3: CASTDRSRTNYGYTF
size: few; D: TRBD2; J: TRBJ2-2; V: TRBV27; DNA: TGTGCCAGCAGTCCCGAAGCGACTAGCGGGAGGGGGACCGGGGAGCTGTTTTTT; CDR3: CASSPEATSGRGTGELFF
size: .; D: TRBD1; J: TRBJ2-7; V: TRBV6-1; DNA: TGTGCCAGCAGCCCCGACAGGGTCTCCTACGAGCAGTACTTC; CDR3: CASSPDRVSYEQYF
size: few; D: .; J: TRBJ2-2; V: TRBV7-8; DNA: TGTGCCAGCAGCTTATTAGGGGCTAGCCACGGGGAGCTGTTTTTT; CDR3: CASSLLGASHGELFF
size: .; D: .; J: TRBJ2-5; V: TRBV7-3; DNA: TGTGCCAGCAGCCATCCAGGAGAGACCCAGTACTTC; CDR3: CASSHPGETQYF
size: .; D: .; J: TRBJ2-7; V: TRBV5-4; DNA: TGTGCCAGCAGCTATCCGGGACGATTCTACGAGCAGTACTTC; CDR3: CASSYPGRFYEQYF
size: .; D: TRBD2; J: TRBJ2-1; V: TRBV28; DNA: TGTGCCAGCAGTACTAGACTAGCGGTGAGTTACAATGAGCAGTTCTTC; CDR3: CASSTRLAVSYNEQFF